This TCR beta chain comes out of a study of Ad26.COV2.S vaccination and SARS-CoV-2 variants. In the study overall: The donor belonged to the COV1001 Ad26.COV2.S trial arm. Findings of the study overall: A substantial breadth of spike-specific CD8+ and CD4+ T cell responses after vaccination has been reported.

This CDR3 has 17 amino acids. The germline V gene has CDR1 LGHNA and CDR2 YNFKEQ. V was clipped by 1 base and J by 6 bases; unmatched bases: 10. Described treatment: some 19 received Ad26.COV2.S at low or high dose, single or two shots; roughly five received placebo; per-sample allocation not given. The study sampled participants on day 63 after the first vaccine or placebo injection. Vaccination used an Ad26 vector expressing Wuhan-strain SARS-CoV-2 spike. This table comes from immunoSEQ multiplex PCR, and its TCRdb copy is limited to in-frame clones, with some not included. This sample has approximately 240,000 clones, with roughly 88% found just once. Remarks on this clone: What it binds is unknown.

The origin of this receptor is a person between 18 and 65 years old who received the Ad26.COV2.S COVID-19 vaccine or a placebo. The sample was peripheral blood, taken in a trial of Ad26.COV2.S vaccine versus placebo. The chain has TRBV4-2 and TRBJ2-2; TRBD2 matches at 8 bases. The CDR3 is CASSQGSAGGGSGELFF. Here the CDR3 DNA reads TGTGCCAGCAGCCAAGGGAGCGCGGGGGGTGGGTCCGGGGAGCTGTTTTTT.